The present entry profiles one T cell receptor beta chain with its context. This CDR3 spans 14 amino acids. CDR1 is SGHTA, CDR2 FQGNSA, per germline. J was trimmed by 5 bases and V by 4 bases; bases with no gene match: 7. TCRdb reprocessed the RT-PCR reads via MiXCR and lists one record per CDR3 protein. The sample yields approximately 720,000 distinct CDR3 sequences, over 12% seen once. Material: memory CD4+ T cells from blood. This chain uses TRBV7-2 with TRBJ2-5, with 7 bases matching TRBD2. The clonotype originates from a female donor in good health, serving as a healthy control. The CDR3 DNA reads TGTGCCAGCAGCTCCCTTTTACTAGCGGAGACCCAGTACTTC. Translating gives CASSSLLLAETQYF.